A selection of T cell receptor beta chains follows, all from one sample in a study of T cell responses to AZD1222 COVID-19 vaccine. The repertoire was sequenced with immunoSEQ multiplex PCR; TCRdb's copy has only in-frame clones and lacks some. The table lists 90,000 to 100,000 clones, roughly 83% of them singletons. Sequencing was performed on peripheral blood, taken 28 days after the second AZD1222 dose. The receptors come from an adult who received the AZD1222 COVID-19 vaccine. CDR3s include the opening cysteine and the closing phenylalanine or tryptophan. D genes are given only for firm matches. Clone size is not always given. Where it is, it says once, few, many or a class for expanded clones.

d_gene: NA
v_gene: TRBV6-5
abundance: NA
j_gene: TRBJ1-4
CDR3aa: CASSSSGISGEKLFF
CDR3nt: TGTGCCAGCAGTTCCTCTGGGATATCGGGTGAAAAACTGTTTTTT

d_gene: TRBD1
v_gene: TRBV5-5
abundance: few
j_gene: TRBJ1-4
CDR3aa: CASSVQGATEKLFF
CDR3nt: TGTGCCAGCAGCGTACAGGGGGCTACTGAAAAACTGTTTTTT

d_gene: NA
v_gene: TRBV10-2
abundance: NA
j_gene: TRBJ2-7
CDR3aa: CASSDPQGEYF
CDR3nt: TGCGCCAGCAGTGATCCCCAGGGCGAGTACTTC

d_gene: TRBD2
v_gene: TRBV7-6
abundance: NA
j_gene: TRBJ2-5
CDR3aa: CASSLSPAGGRETQYF
CDR3nt: TGTGCCAGCAGCTTAAGTCCAGCGGGGGGGCGCGAGACCCAGTACTTC

d_gene: TRBD2
v_gene: TRBV6-2/TRBV6-3
abundance: NA
j_gene: TRBJ2-1
CDR3aa: CASRPGLAGVNEQFF
CDR3nt: TGTGCCAGCAGACCTGGACTAGCGGGAGTGAATGAGCAGTTCTTC

d_gene: TRBD2
v_gene: TRBV27
abundance: once
j_gene: TRBJ2-5
CDR3aa: CASSLSASGSLLETQYF
CDR3nt: TGTGCCAGCAGTTTATCGGCCAGCGGGAGCCTTCTGGAGACCCAGTACTTC

d_gene: NA
v_gene: TRBV5-5
abundance: once
j_gene: TRBJ2-2
CDR3aa: CASSLVGAPYTGELFF
CDR3nt: TGTGCCAGCAGCTTGGTAGGGGCTCCTTACACCGGGGAGCTGTTTTTT

d_gene: NA
v_gene: TRBV19
abundance: NA
j_gene: TRBJ1-1
CDR3aa: CASSMGSRTEAFF
CDR3nt: TGTGCCAGTAGTATGGGCAGTAGGACTGAAGCTTTCTTT

d_gene: TRBD1
v_gene: TRBV19
abundance: NA
j_gene: TRBJ2-1
CDR3aa: CASSIRQGSDEQFF
CDR3nt: TGTGCCAGTAGTATACGACAGGGTAGCGATGAGCAGTTCTTC

d_gene: NA
v_gene: TRBV12-3/TRBV12-4
abundance: few
j_gene: TRBJ1-6
CDR3aa: CASSLRGETPLHF
CDR3nt: TGTGCCAGCAGTTTGAGGGGCGAGACACCCCTCCACTTT

d_gene: NA
v_gene: TRBV3-1/TRBV3-2
abundance: once
j_gene: TRBJ1-1
CDR3aa: CASSPIGKSEAFF
CDR3nt: TGTGCCAGCAGTCCTATCGGGAAATCTGAAGCTTTCTTT

d_gene: NA
v_gene: TRBV19
abundance: NA
j_gene: TRBJ1-1
CDR3aa: CASSRTVDTEAFF
CDR3nt: TGTGCCAGTAGTAGGACAGTCGACACTGAAGCTTTCTTT

d_gene: TRBD2
v_gene: TRBV6-5
abundance: NA
j_gene: TRBJ2-2
CDR3aa: CASSLTSGGVTGELFF
CDR3nt: TGTGCCAGCAGTTTAACTAGCGGGGGGGTAACCGGGGAGCTGTTTTTT

d_gene: TRBD1
v_gene: TRBV7-8
abundance: NA
j_gene: TRBJ2-7
CDR3aa: CASSLGAPGQGYEQYF
CDR3nt: TGTGCCAGCAGCTTAGGGGCCCCGGGACAGGGCTACGAGCAGTACTTC

d_gene: TRBD1
v_gene: TRBV29-1
abundance: NA
j_gene: TRBJ1-1
CDR3aa: CSVQGMNTEAFF
CDR3nt: TGCAGCGTACAGGGGATGAACACTGAAGCTTTCTTT

d_gene: NA
v_gene: TRBV7-2
abundance: NA
j_gene: TRBJ1-1
CDR3aa: CASSTGLNTEAFF
CDR3nt: TGTGCCAGCAGCACCGGGCTCAACACTGAAGCTTTCTTT

d_gene: NA
v_gene: TRBV6-5
abundance: NA
j_gene: TRBJ2-6
CDR3aa: CASENFRSGANVLTF
CDR3nt: TGTGCCAGCGAAAACTTTCGCTCTGGGGCCAACGTCCTGACTTTC

d_gene: NA
v_gene: TRBV2
abundance: few
j_gene: TRBJ2-7
CDR3aa: CASGEGWEDEQYF
CDR3nt: TGTGCCAGCGGGGAAGGGTGGGAAGACGAGCAGTACTTC